Below, one T cell receptor beta chain is given with its context. Antigen specificity is unknown. The record originates from a study of T cells after yellow fever vaccination. General study points: Once the booster was given, most primary-vaccination clones reappeared, at more than 95% for CD4 and over 70% for CD8. The secondary T-cell response peaked on day 5, not day 15, but was weaker. Repertoires sorted by FACS could include abundant clonotypes that are contaminants from the bulk population.

The germline CDR1 and CDR2 sequences are SGHTA and FQGNSA. The length of the CDR3 is 16 residues. It was through 5'RACE template switching that TCR cDNA was made, with a universal primer site and UMIs added. From the 5' RACE reads, TCRdb called clonotypes with MiXCR, one entry per CDR3 protein. The table records tens of thousands of distinct CDR3 sequences, roughly 7.4% of them present only once. The rearrangement joins TRBV7-2 to TRBJ2-6, with 7 bases fitting TRBD1. The material was CD8+ T cells sorted from PBMCs, obtained on the day of the yellow fever booster vaccination. This TCR was recovered from a man aged 25 to 40 who received the YFV17D yellow fever vaccine. The CDR3 region is CASSRWDSSGANVLTF. The CDR3 DNA follows: TGTGCTAGCTCAAGGTGGGACAGCTCTGGGGCCAACGTCCTGACTTTC.